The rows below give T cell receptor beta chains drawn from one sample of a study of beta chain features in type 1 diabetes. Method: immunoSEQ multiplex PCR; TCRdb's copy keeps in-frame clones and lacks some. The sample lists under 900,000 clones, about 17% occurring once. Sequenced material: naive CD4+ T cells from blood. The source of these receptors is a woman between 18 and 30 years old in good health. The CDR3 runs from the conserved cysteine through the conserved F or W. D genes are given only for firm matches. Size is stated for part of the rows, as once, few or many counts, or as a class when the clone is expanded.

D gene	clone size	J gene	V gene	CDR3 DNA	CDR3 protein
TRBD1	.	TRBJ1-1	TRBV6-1	TGTGCCAGCAGTGAACGGGACAGCTACCGAGCTTTCTTT	CASSERDSYRAFF
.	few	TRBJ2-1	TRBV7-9	TGTGCCAGCAGTTTGGGTTGGGGGGGCACCAACAATGAGCAGTTCTTC	CASSLGWGGTNNEQFF
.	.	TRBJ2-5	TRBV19	TGTGCCAGTAGGAACAGGCAAGAGACCCAGTACTTC	CASRNRQETQYF
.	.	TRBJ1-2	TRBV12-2	TGTGCAAGTCGCCCCCGGGACAGACCTTATGGCTACACCTTC	CASRPRDRPYGYTF
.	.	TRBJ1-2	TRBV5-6	TGTGCCAGCAGCCTGGGACCGAACTATGGCTACACCTTC	CASSLGPNYGYTF
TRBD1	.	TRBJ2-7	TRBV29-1	TGCAGCGCCAAAGCCTTCCGGGACAGGGTCTCCTACGAGCAGTACTTC	CSAKAFRDRVSYEQYF
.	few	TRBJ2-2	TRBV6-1	TGTGCCAGCAGTGTGCAGGCGCAATTAACCGGGGAGCTGTTTTTT	CASSVQAQLTGELFF
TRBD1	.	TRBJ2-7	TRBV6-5	TGTGCCTCTAGACAGGGGTCCTACGAGCAGTACTTC	CASRQGSYEQYF
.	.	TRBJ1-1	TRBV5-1	TGCGCCAGCAGCTTGGCCCCCTCGGGAAACACTGAAGCTTTCTTT	CASSLAPSGNTEAFF
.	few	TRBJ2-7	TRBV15	TGTGCCACCAGCAGAGTTGGAGCGGGTCCCTCCTACGAGCAGTACTTC	CATSRVGAGPSYEQYF
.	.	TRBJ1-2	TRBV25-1	TGTGCCAGCAGTGACGGCCTTCCCCCTATGGGCTACACCTTC	CASSDGLPPMGYTF
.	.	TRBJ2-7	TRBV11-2	TGTGCCAGCAGCTTAGGCCGGGCCCCGGGGGAGCAGTACTTC	CASSLGRAPGEQYF
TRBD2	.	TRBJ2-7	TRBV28	TGTGCCAGCAGTTCCCCCTCCATAGCGGGGGGATACGAGCAGTACTTC	CASSSPSIAGGYEQYF
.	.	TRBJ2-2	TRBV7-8	TGTGCCAGCAGCTCCTGGTCGGGGGCTCTGGGGGAGCTGTTTTTT	CASSSWSGALGELFF
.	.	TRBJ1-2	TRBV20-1	TGCAGTGCTAGTTGGAGGGGCTACACCTTC	CSASWRGYTF
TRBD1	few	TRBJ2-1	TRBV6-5	TGTGCCAGCAGTTCCGGACAGGGTGCGTTCTTC	CASSSGQGAFF
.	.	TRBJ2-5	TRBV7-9	TGTGCCAGCAGCTTAAAGCTGGGATCCCAAGAGACCCAGTACTTC	CASSLKLGSQETQYF
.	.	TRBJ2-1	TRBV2	TGTGCCAGCAGTGAAGCGTTGCGAGATAATAGGTTCTTC	CASSEALRDNRFF
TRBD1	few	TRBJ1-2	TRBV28	TGTGCCAGCAGTCTCGGGACAGGGACCTACACCTTC	CASSLGTGTYTF
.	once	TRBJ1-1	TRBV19	TGTGCCAGTAGTATCTTTGTGGGGAACACTGAAGCTTTCTTT	CASSIFVGNTEAFF
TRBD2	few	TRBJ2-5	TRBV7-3	TGTGCCAGCAGCTTAACGGGCTCGTCTGTAGGCGCGGGAGGCCCCGCGGAGACCCAGTACTTC	CASSLTGSSVGAGGPAETQYF
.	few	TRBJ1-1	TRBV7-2	TGTGCCAGCAGCTTAAAATGGAGAGGCACTGAAGCTTTCTTT	CASSLKWRGTEAFF
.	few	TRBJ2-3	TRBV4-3	TGCGCCAGCAGCCAAGGAGGGGGGCGGGAGAGCGCAGATACGCAGTATTTT	CASSQGGGRESADTQYF
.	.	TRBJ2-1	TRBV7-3	TGTGCCAGCAGCTCGCCGGGACTCTACAATGAGCAGTTCTTC	CASSSPGLYNEQFF
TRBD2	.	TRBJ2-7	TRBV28	TGTGCCAGCCACCGAGCGGGGGGGTCCTACGAGCAGTACTTC	CASHRAGGSYEQYF
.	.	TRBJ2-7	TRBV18	TGTGCCAGCTCGGAATACGAGAACGGCGAGCAGTACTTC	CASSEYENGEQYF
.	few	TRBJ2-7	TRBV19	TGTGCCAGTAGTATGCGGTCAACTTGGGCAGGGCGCGAGCAGTACTTC	CASSMRSTWAGREQYF
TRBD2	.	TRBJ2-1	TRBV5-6	TGTGCCAGCAGCTTTGGGAGGGTCCTCAATGAGCAGTTCTTC	CASSFGRVLNEQFF
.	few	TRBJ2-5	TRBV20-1	TGCAGTGCTACGGACGCGTCCCAGTACTTC	CSATDASQYF
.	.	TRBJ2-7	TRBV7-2	TGTGCCAGCAGCTTATCAGGACAGAGCTCCTACGAGCAGTACTTC	CASSLSGQSSYEQYF
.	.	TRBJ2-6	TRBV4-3	TGCGCCAGCAGCCAAGGACAGCGTGCCTCTGGGGCCAACGTCCTGACTTTC	CASSQGQRASGANVLTF
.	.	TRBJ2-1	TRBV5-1	TGCGCCAGCAGCTCGTCCGCGGGGTCCTACAATGAGCAGTTCTTC	CASSSSAGSYNEQFF